In its sample, the clone carrying this T cell receptor (beta chain) was seen a few times. The sample comes from a study of PD-1 blockade in mismatch repair-deficient tumors. The CDR3 consists of 13 residues. The germline V gene encodes CDR1 SGDLS and CDR2 YYNGEE. V lost 1 base to trimming and J lost 8 bases, with 9 bases between them. Using immunoSEQ multiplex PCR, the repertoire was profiled, and TCRdb retains in-frame clones only, with some absent. The data contain over 100,000 clones, 60% to 85% of them singletons. Sequenced here: peripheral blood, sampled 60 weeks after starting pembrolizumab. The TCR sequence derives from an adult with mismatch repair-deficient cancer. The V call is TRBV9, the J call TRBJ1-4; no firm D call. CDR3 residues: CASSVRQSEKLFF. As DNA, the CDR3 is TGTGCCAGCAGCGTAAGACAAAGCGAAAAACTGTTTTTT.